The TCR beta chain described here comes from a study of Ad26.COV2.S vaccination and SARS-CoV-2 variants. The CDR3 has 12 amino acids. The germline V and J ends were trimmed by 5 bases and 0 bases, with 5 bases remaining between them. CDR1 is SGHTA and CDR2 is FQGNSA in the germline V gene. On this clone: Its target is unknown. The same CDR3 can be traced to other DNA sequences in this sample.

The study, taken as a whole, reports: Relative to placebo recipients, vaccine recipients exhibited elevated spike-specific TCR breadth. Analyses of TCR breadth and depth may have underestimated total T cell responses.

The table came from immunoSEQ multiplex PCR; TCRdb's copy has only in-frame clones and leaves some out. The sample holds around 400,000 clones; over 75% are singletons and the top ten take around 2%. This sample's treatment: approximately 18 received Ad26.COV2.S at low or high dose, single or two shots; about 5 received placebo; per-sample allocation not given. The investigators took samples on day 63 after the first vaccine or placebo injection. What was given as vaccine was an Ad26 vector encoding Wuhan-strain SARS-CoV-2 spike. The input for sequencing was peripheral blood, taken in a trial of Ad26.COV2.S vaccine versus placebo. This sequence was found in a person between 18 and 60 years old who received the Ad26.COV2.S COVID-19 vaccine or a placebo. The genes are TRBV7-2 and TRBJ2-7; no clear D. The CDR3 is CASSASSYEQYF. The CDR3, as DNA: TGTGCCAGCAGCGCTAGCTCCTACGAGCAGTACTTC.